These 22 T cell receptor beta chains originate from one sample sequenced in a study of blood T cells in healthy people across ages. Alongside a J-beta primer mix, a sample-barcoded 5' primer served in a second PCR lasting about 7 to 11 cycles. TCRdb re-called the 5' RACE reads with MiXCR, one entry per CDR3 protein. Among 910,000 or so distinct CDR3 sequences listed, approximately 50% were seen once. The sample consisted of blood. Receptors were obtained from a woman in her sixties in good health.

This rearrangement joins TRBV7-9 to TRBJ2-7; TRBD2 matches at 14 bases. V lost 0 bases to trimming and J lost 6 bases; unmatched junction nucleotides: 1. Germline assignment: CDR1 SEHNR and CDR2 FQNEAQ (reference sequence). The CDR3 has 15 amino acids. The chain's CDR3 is CASSLAGLAGAEQYF. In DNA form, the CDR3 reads TGTGCCAGCAGCTTAGCGGGACTAGCGGGAGCCGAGCAGTACTTC.

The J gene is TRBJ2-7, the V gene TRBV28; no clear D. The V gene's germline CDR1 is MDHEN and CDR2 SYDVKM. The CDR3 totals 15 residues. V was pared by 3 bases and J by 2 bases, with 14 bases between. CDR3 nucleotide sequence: TGTGCCAGCAGTTTCCTACTACAGCGTACCTACGAGCAGTACTTC. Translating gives CASSFLLQRTYEQYF.

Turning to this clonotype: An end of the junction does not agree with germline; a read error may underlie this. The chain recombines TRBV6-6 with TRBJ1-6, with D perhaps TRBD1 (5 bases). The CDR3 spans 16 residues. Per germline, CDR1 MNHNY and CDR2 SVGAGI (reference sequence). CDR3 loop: CTSRPTGGRLNSPLHF. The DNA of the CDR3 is TGTACCAGCCGCCCTACAGGCGGTCGGCTTAATTCACCCCTCCACTTT.

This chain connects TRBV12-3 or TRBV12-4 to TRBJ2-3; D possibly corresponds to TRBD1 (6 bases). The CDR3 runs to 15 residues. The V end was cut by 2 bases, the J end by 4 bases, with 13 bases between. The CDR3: CASSLRTESADTQYF. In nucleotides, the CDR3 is TGTGCCAGCAGTTTAAGGACAGAGAGCGCAGATACGCAGTATTTT.

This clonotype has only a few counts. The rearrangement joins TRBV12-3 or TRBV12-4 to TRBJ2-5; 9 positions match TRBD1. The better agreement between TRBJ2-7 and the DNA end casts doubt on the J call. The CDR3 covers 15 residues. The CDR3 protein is CASSLIGTGWYEQYF. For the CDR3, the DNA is TGTGCCAGCAGTTTAATTGGGACAGGGTGGTACGAGCAGTACTTC.

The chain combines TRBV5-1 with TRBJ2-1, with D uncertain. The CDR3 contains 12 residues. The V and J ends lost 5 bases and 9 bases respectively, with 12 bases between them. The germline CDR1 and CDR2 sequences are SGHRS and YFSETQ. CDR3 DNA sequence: TGCGCCAGCAGACTGGCCGGACGTGAGCAGTTCTTC. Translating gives CASRLAGREQFF.

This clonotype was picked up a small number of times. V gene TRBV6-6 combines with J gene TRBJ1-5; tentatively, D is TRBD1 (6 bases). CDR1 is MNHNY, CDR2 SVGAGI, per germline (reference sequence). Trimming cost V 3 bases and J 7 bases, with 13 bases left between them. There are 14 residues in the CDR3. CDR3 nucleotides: TGTGCCAGCAGTTATAACAGGGCTGAACAGCCCCAGCATTTT. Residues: CASSYNRAEQPQHF.

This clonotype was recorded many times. The chain's CDR3 is CASSQASGGPTVQYF. The CDR3 DNA sequence: TGTGCCAGCAGCCAAGCTTCGGGGGGACCCACCGTTCAGTACTTC. V usage is TRBV3-1 and J usage is TRBJ2-4, with 7 bases matching TRBD2. Per the germline V gene, CDR1 is LGHDT and CDR2 is YNNKEL (reference sequence). Trimming took 1 base from V and 11 from J; bases not matched to a gene: 11. The CDR3 length is 15 residues.

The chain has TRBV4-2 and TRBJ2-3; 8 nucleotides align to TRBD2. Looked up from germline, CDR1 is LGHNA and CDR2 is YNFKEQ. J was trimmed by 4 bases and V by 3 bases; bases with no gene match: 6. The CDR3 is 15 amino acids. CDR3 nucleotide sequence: TGTGCCAGCAGCCAGGGACTAGTTGTCGCAGATACGCAGTATTTT. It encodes CASSQGLVVADTQYF.

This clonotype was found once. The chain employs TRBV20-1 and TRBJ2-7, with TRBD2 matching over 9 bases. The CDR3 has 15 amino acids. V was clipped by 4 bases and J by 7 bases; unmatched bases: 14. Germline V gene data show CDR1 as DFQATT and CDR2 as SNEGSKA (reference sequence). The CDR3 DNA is TGCAGTGCTATCTCGTTAGCGGGAGCTTCGGGGGAGCAGTACTTC. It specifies CSAISLAGASGEQYF.

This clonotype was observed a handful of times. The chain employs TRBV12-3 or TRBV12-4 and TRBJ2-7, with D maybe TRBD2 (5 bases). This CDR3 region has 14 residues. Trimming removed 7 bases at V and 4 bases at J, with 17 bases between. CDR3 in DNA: TGTGCCAGCACCTCGGACTCTACACCTTACGAGCAGTACTTC. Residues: CASTSDSTPYEQYF.

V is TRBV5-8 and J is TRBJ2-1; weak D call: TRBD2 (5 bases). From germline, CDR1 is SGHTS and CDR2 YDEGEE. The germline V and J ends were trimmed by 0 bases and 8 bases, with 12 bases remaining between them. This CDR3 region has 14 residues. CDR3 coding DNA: TGTGCCAGCAGCTTGGTCGGGGATATCTATGAGCAGTTCTTC. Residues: CASSLVGDIYEQFF.

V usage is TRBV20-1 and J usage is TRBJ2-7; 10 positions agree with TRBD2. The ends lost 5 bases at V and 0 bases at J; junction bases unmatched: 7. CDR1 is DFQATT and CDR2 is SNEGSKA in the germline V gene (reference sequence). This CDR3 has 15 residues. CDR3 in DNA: TGCAGTGCTCGATACCTAGCGGGAGTCTCCTACGAGCAGTACTTC. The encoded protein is CSARYLAGVSYEQYF.

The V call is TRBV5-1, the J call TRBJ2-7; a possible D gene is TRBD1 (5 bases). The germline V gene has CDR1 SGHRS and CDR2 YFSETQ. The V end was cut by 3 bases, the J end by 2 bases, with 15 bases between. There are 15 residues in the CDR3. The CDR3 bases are TGCGCCAGCAGCTGGGATGACGACAGTGCCTACGAGCAGTACTTC. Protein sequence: CASSWDDDSAYEQYF.

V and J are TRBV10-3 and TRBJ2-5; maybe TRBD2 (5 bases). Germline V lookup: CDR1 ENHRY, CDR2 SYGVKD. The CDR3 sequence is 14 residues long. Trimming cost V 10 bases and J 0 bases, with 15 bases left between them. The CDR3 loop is CATSPSGYQETQYF. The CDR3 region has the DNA TGTGCCACCTCCCCAAGCGGTTACCAAGAGACCCAGTACTTC.

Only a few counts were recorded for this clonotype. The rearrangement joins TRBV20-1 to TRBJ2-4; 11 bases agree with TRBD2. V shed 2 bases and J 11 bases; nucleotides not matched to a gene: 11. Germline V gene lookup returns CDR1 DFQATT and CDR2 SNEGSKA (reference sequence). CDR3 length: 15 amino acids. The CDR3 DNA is TGCAGTGCTAGACCCCGACTAGCGGGATATGCCGTTCAGTACTTC. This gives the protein CSARPRLAGYAVQYF.

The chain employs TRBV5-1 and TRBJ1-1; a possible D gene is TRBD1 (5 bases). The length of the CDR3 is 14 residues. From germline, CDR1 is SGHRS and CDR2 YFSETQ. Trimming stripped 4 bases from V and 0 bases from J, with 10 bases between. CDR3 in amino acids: CASSGGRVNTEAFF. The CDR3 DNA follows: TGCGCCAGCAGCGGCGGCAGGGTGAACACTGAAGCTTTCTTT.

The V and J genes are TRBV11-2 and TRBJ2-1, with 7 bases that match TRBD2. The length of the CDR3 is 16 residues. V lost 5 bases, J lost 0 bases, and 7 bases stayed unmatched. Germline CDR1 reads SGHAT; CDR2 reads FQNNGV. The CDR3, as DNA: TGTGCCAGCAGCCCCTATGGCGGGAGCTCCTACAATGAGCAGTTCTTC. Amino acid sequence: CASSPYGGSSYNEQFF.

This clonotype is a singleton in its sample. For the CDR3, the DNA is TGTGCCAGCGGGATTGACAGGGGCAGGAACTGGCTGTTTTTT. Protein sequence: CASGIDRGRNWLFF. V usage is TRBV28 and J usage is TRBJ1-4; 8 bases agree with TRBD1. The CDR3 sequence is 14 residues long. Germline lookup yields CDR1 MDHEN and CDR2 SYDVKM. V was pared by 8 bases and J by 14 bases, with 16 bases of the junction left unmatched.

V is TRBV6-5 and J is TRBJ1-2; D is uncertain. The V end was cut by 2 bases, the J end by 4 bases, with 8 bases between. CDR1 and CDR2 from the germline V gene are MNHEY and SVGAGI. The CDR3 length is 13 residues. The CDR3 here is CASSYAGTYGYTF. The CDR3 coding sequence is TGTGCCAGCAGTTACGCCGGAACCTATGGCTACACCTTC.

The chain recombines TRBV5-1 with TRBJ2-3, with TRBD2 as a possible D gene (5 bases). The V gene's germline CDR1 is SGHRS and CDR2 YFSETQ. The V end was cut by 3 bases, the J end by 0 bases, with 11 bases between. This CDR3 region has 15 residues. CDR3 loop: CASSYKDCSTDTQYF. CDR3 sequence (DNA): TGCGCCAGCAGCTACAAGGACTGCAGCACAGATACGCAGTATTTT.

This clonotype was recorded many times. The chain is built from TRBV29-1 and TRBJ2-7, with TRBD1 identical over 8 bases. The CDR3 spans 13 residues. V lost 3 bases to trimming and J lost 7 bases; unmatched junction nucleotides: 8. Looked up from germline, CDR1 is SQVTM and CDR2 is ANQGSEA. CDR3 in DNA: TGCAGCGTTGACGGCCAGGGGGCGGGTGAGCAGTACTTC. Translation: CSVDGQGAGEQYF.